One and the same sample provided the 4 T cell receptor beta chains below, sequenced in a study of shared clonotypes between healthy human individuals. Using immunoSEQ multiplex PCR, the repertoire was profiled, and TCRdb retains in-frame clones only, with some absent. The sample lists about 960,000 clones, over 60% occurring once. Source material: memory CD4+ T cells sorted from blood. Subset denoted: CD45RA-negative fraction. The origin of the receptors is a man aged 18 to 30 in good health.

The chain recombines TRBV15 with TRBJ2-1, with D tentatively TRBD2 (8 bases). This CDR3 is built from 15 residues. V dropped 5 bases and J dropped 5 bases, with 16 bases sitting between them. In germline, CDR1 is LNHNV, CDR2 YYDKDF (reference sequence). CDR3 amino acids: CATSPSGGQNNEQFF. Written as DNA, the CDR3 is TGTGCCACCAGCCCAAGCGGGGGACAGAACAATGAGCAGTTCTTC.

As for this clone: A far larger clone is one nucleotide away, so this likely arose from a read error. The chain joins TRBV2 to TRBJ2-7; D uncertain. Germline CDR1 SNHLY, CDR2 FYNNEI. This CDR3 comprises 10 residues. The V and J ends lost 6 bases and 4 bases respectively, with 4 bases between them. CDR3: CASRQYEQYF. CDR3 DNA sequence: TGTGCCAGCAGACAATACGAGCAGTACTTC.

This chain links TRBV5-1 with TRBJ2-7; possibly TRBD1 for D (5 bases). Germline-derived CDR1 and CDR2 are SGHRS and YFSETQ. There are 14 residues in the CDR3. The germline V and J ends were trimmed by 0 bases and 0 bases, with 7 bases remaining between them. CDR3 region: CASSLGGLSYEQYF. The CDR3 DNA reads TGCGCCAGCAGCTTGGGGGGCCTCTCCTACGAGCAGTACTTC.

The chain links TRBV10-3 to TRBJ2-7; 7 bases match TRBD2. Trimming at V came to 0 bases and at J to 3 bases, leaving 5 bases not matched to a gene. The CDR3 spans 15 residues. CDR1 is ENHRY, CDR2 SYGVKD, per germline. Here the CDR3 DNA reads TGTGCCATCAGTGAGTCGGGAGGGGTGGGCTACGAGCAGTACTTC. Residues: CAISESGGVGYEQYF.